This is a list of T cell receptor beta chains from one sample in a study of blood T cells in healthy people across ages. One entry per CDR3 protein, called by TCRdb with MiXCR from the 5' RACE reads. The profile shows around 710,000 distinct CDR3 sequences, around 46% of them singletons. The source material was blood. Receptors were obtained from a woman between 55 and 75 years old in good health. CDR3s include the opening cysteine and the closing phenylalanine or tryptophan. D genes are given only for firm matches. Size tells how often a clone was seen (once, few, many) or the class of an expanded clone, and some rows leave it out.

D	V	size	J	CDR3	DNA
NA	TRBV30	NA	TRBJ1-5	CAWSVSSGPQHF	TGTGCCTGGAGTGTCTCGTCAGGGCCCCAGCATTTT
NA	TRBV12-3/TRBV12-4	NA	TRBJ1-2	CASKKQGSYGYAF	TGTGCCAGCAAGAAACAGGGCAGCTATGGCTACGCCTTC
TRBD1	TRBV7-9	NA	TRBJ1-2	CASMLATGGIGYTF	TGTGCCAGCATGCTGGCGACAGGGGGCATTGGCTACACCTTC
TRBD1	TRBV18	NA	TRBJ2-3	CASSPPRQGRTDTQYF	TGTGCCAGCTCACCACCCCGACAGGGGAGGACAGATACGCAGTATTTT
NA	TRBV28	NA	TRBJ2-3	CASSLRLDTQYF	TGTGCCAGCAGTTTGAGACTAGATACGCAGTATTTT
TRBD2	TRBV12-3/TRBV12-4	NA	TRBJ2-7	CASSFRAGGLGDEQYF	TGTGCCAGCAGTTTCCGGGCGGGAGGGCTCGGTGACGAGCAGTACTTC
NA	TRBV20-1	NA	TRBJ1-4	CSARVGLGASTNEKLFF	TGCAGTGCTAGAGTCGGACTGGGAGCCTCAACTAATGAAAAACTGTTTTTT
NA	TRBV29-1	many	TRBJ2-7	CSVSMSGENEQYF	TGCAGCGTTTCCATGTCGGGAGAAAACGAGCAGTACTTC
TRBD1	TRBV9	NA	TRBJ2-3	CASSLGGHTPTDTQYF	TGTGCCAGCAGCCTAGGGGGCCATACTCCGACGGATACGCAGTATTTT
NA	TRBV6-1	few	TRBJ2-3	CASGSSRGNTQYF	TGTGCCAGCGGTAGCAGTCGGGGGAATACGCAGTATTTT
NA	TRBV12-3/TRBV12-4	NA	TRBJ1-5	CASTTGKGRGSNQPQHF	TGTGCCAGCACCACCGGGAAGGGAAGGGGAAGCAATCAGCCCCAGCATTTT
TRBD2	TRBV5-1	few	TRBJ2-1	CASSLQRGSYNEQFF	TGCGCCAGCAGCCTCCAGCGGGGGTCCTACAATGAGCAGTTCTTC
NA	TRBV10-3	NA	TRBJ1-2	CAINLGGSGYTF	TGTGCCATCAACTTGGGGGGGTCTGGCTACACCTTC
TRBD2	TRBV2	NA	TRBJ2-7	CASKTSVSYEQYF	TGTGCCAGCAAGACTAGCGTCTCCTACGAGCAGTACTTC
NA	TRBV4-3	NA	TRBJ2-1	CASSQAQRAGLHEQFF	TGCGCCAGCAGCCAAGCACAGAGGGCCGGGTTGCATGAGCAGTTCTTC
NA	TRBV20-1	NA	TRBJ1-2	CSARSGARDGYTF	TGCAGTGCTAGGTCGGGGGCGCGGGATGGCTACACCTTC
NA	TRBV20-1	few	TRBJ2-7	CSARDSGSYNEQYF	TGCAGTGCTAGAGATAGTGGCTCCTACAATGAGCAGTACTTC
TRBD1	TRBV29-1	NA	TRBJ1-2	CSVELGDGDSRTNYGYTF	TGCAGCGTTGAACTCGGGGATGGGGACAGCCGAACTAACTATGGCTACACCTTC
TRBD1	TRBV6-5	NA	TRBJ1-5	CASSSTGINQPQHF	TGTGCCAGCAGTTCGACAGGGATTAATCAGCCCCAGCATTTT
NA	TRBV20-1	NA	TRBJ2-3	CSARPGVALVNAQYF	TGCAGTGCTAGGCCGGGGGTAGCCCTAGTTAATGCGCAGTATTTT
NA	TRBV27	few	TRBJ1-2	CASSAGGYYYGYTF	TGTGCCAGCAGCGCGGGGGGCTACTACTATGGCTACACCTTC
TRBD1	TRBV2	few	TRBJ1-1	CASGSDRGDTEAFF	TGTGCCAGCGGAAGTGACAGGGGGGACACTGAAGCTTTCTTT
NA	TRBV6-6	many	TRBJ2-7	CASTRAESYEQYF	TGTGCCAGCACGAGAGCAGAGAGCTACGAGCAGTACTTC
TRBD2	TRBV6-5	NA	TRBJ2-7	CASSRRLAFYEQYF	TGTGCCAGCAGTCGAAGACTAGCTTTCTACGAGCAGTACTTC
NA	TRBV6-2/TRBV6-3	few	TRBJ1-1	CASNVRQNTEAFF	TGTGCCAGCAATGTGCGGCAGAACACTGAAGCTTTCTTT
NA	TRBV29-1	many	TRBJ2-1	CSVAGDSRWNEQFF	TGCAGCGTGGCCGGGGACTCCCGATGGAATGAGCAGTTCTTC
NA	TRBV21-1	NA	TRBJ2-5	CASSRKKLEGNEQYF	TGTGCCAGCAGCCGAAAAAAACTGGAGGGGAATGAGCAGTACTTC
NA	TRBV10-3	NA	TRBJ2-7	CTISALKGYEQYF	TGTACCATCAGTGCCCTTAAGGGCTACGAGCAGTACTTC
NA	TRBV6-2/TRBV6-3	NA	TRBJ2-7	CASSYPIRMRTEQYF	TGTGCCAGCAGTTACCCGATTCGTATGAGAACCGAGCAGTACTTC
TRBD2	TRBV5-6	NA	TRBJ2-3	CASSPGLAGEYF	TGTGCCAGCAGCCCGGGACTAGCGGGGGAGTATTTT
NA	TRBV20-1	NA	TRBJ1-6	CSARDRATPLHF	TGCAGTGCTAGAGATCGAGCGACACCCCTCCACTTT
NA	TRBV2	NA	TRBJ2-7	CASSEGGVKYF	TGTGCCAGCAGTGAAGGGGGGGTGAAGTACTTC
NA	TRBV30	NA	TRBJ1-1	CAWVIRQPNTEAFF	TGTGCCTGGGTTATAAGACAGCCGAACACTGAAGCTTTCTTT